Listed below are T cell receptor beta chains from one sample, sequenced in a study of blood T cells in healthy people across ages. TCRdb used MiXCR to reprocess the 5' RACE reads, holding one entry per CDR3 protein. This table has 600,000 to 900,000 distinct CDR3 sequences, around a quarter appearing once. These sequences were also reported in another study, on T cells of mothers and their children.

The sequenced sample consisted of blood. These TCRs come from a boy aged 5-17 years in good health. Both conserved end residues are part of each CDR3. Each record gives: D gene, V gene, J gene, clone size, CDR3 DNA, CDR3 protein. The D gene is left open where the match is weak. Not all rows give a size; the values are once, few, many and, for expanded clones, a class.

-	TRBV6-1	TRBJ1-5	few	TGTGCCAGCACCGCACAGCCCAATCAGCCCCAGCATTTT	CASTAQPNQPQHF
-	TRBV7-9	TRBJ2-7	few	TGTGCCAGCAGCGCCAGGGTTTCCTACGAGCAGTACTTC	CASSARVSYEQYF
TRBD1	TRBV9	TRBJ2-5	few	TGTGCCAGCAGCCTGGGACAGACGTACCAAGAGACCCAGTACTTC	CASSLGQTYQETQYF
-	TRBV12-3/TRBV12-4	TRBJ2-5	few	TGTGCCAGCAGTTTGGCCAGGGTGTCCCAGTACTTC	CASSLARVSQYF
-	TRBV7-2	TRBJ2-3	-	TGTGCCAGCGTCGGGACCTACTTGCCAAAACGGGTAGGCACAGATACGCAGTATTTT	CASVGTYLPKRVGTDTQYF
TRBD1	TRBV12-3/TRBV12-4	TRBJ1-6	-	TGTGCCAGCAGTTTAGGGACAGGGGGTGGTAATTCACCCCTCCACTTT	CASSLGTGGGNSPLHF
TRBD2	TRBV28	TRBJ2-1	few	TGTGCCAGCAGTCCCCGGGGGGTTACCTACAATGAGCAGTTCTTC	CASSPRGVTYNEQFF
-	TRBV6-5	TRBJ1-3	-	TGTGCCAGCAGTCGCCACGACGGGAGCTCTGGAAACACCATATATTTT	CASSRHDGSSGNTIYF
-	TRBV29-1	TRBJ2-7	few	TGCAGCGTTGCTGGAGGATTCTACGAGCAGTACTTC	CSVAGGFYEQYF
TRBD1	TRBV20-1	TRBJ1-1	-	TGCAGTGCTCTAGGACAGGGGGGAGCCTTCTTT	CSALGQGGAFF
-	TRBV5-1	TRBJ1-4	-	TGCGCCAGCAGCCTGGACCCGACAGCAACTAATGAAAAACAGTTTTTT	CASSLDPTATNEKQFF
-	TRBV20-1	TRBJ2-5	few	TGCAGTGCTAGCCATTCGGCCCCGCCCCGTGAGACCCAGTACTTC	CSASHSAPPRETQYF
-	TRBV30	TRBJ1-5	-	TGTGCCTGGAGTGGGGTGTCTATGGGGCCCCAGCATTTT	CAWSGVSMGPQHF
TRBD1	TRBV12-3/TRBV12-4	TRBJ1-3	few	TGTGCCAGCAGCTGGACAGGGGTCGGAAACACCATATATTTT	CASSWTGVGNTIYF
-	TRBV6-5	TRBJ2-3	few	TGTGCCAGCAGTTACGGGACTGGAGGAGATACGCAGTATTTT	CASSYGTGGDTQYF
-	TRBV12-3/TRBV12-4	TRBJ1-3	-	TGTGCCAGCAGACCGACAGTTCCGTCAGGAAACACCATATATTTT	CASRPTVPSGNTIYF
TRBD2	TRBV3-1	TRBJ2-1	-	TGTGCCAGCAGCCAAGGGGGGGGTGAGCAGTTCTTC	CASSQGGGEQFF
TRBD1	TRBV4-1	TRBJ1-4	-	TGCGCCAGCAGCCAAGCGCTGACAGGGGGCATCGGAACTAATGAAAAACTGTTTTTT	CASSQALTGGIGTNEKLFF
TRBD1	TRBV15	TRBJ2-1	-	TGTACCACCAGCAGAGGTGGGACAGGCACCAATGAGCAGTTCTTC	CTTSRGGTGTNEQFF
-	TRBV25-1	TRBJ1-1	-	TGTGCCAGCAGTGAGGGCTGGACTGAAGCTTTCTTT	CASSEGWTEAFF